Below are 18 T cell receptor beta chains sequenced from a single sample in a study of blood T cell repertoires in COVID-19. Here immunoSEQ multiplex PCR was the method, and the copy in TCRdb shows in-frame clones only, minus some. The sample gives just over 90,000 clones, 75% to 90% of which show up once; 18% is in the top ten. Sample: peripheral blood. The receptor set was obtained from an elderly woman with acute or convalescent COVID-19.

This chain's CDR3 is CASSPDSSNQPQHF. The CDR3 bases are TGTGCCAGCAGTCCGGACAGCAGCAATCAGCCCCAGCATTTT. The genes are TRBV6-6 and TRBJ1-5; TRBD1 is a possible D gene (6 bases). Trimming removed 5 bases at V and 1 base at J, with 9 bases between. CDR3 length: 14 residues. The germline CDR1 and CDR2 sequences are MNHNY and SVGAGI (reference sequence).

The rearrangement links TRBV12-3 or TRBV12-4 to TRBJ2-5; unclear D gene. This CDR3 has 11 residues. V lost 3 bases, J lost 5 bases, and 4 bases lay in between. The chain's CDR3 is CASSFSETQYF. CDR3 nucleotide sequence: TGTGCCAGCAGTTTTTCGGAGACCCAGTACTTC.

The V and J genes are TRBV13 and TRBJ1-2, with a possible D match to TRBD1 (5 bases). Per germline, CDR1 PRHDT and CDR2 FYEKMQ (reference sequence). There are 16 residues in the CDR3. Between the trimmed V and J ends, which lost 6 bases and 0 bases, there was a span of 17 bases. CDR3 loop: CASSGSPRGANYGYTF. For the CDR3, the DNA is TGTGCCAGCAGTGGCTCCCCCCGGGGGGCTAACTATGGCTACACCTTC.

This clone has a single count. The chain links TRBV9 to TRBJ2-1; 10 bases agree with TRBD2. Per germline, CDR1 SGDLS and CDR2 YYNGEE. V dropped 0 bases and J dropped 7; count of bases not matched to a gene: 1. The CDR3 totals 14 residues. CDR3 sequence: CASSVGSGGNEQFF. The CDR3 nucleotides are TGTGCCAGCAGCGTAGGTAGCGGGGGGAATGAGCAGTTCTTC. Based on the CDR3 plus reference TRBV9 and TRBJ2-1, the full variable domain is DSGVTQTPKHLITATGQRVTLRCSPRSGDLSVYWYQQSLDQGLQFLIQYYNGEERAKGNILERFSAQQFPDLHSELNLSSLELGDSALYFCASSVGSGGNEQFFGPGTRLTVL.

The chain uses TRBV6-5 and TRBJ2-5, with TRBD1 identical over 10 bases. The CDR3 extends over 15 amino acids. The germline V gene has CDR1 MNHEY and CDR2 SVGAGI. Trimming at V came to 6 bases and at J to 4 bases, leaving 8 bases not matched to a gene. The CDR3 protein is CASSLTGGNRETQYF. In DNA, the CDR3 is TGTGCCAGCAGCCTGACAGGGGGCAACAGAGAGACCCAGTACTTC.

The chain employs TRBV24-1 and TRBJ2-5; 10 bases map to TRBD1. Germline assignment: CDR1 KGHDR and CDR2 SFDVKD. The CDR3 is 15 amino acids. With 4 bases clipped from V and 5 bases from J, the junction kept 6 bases outside the gene matches. The CDR3 region has the DNA TGTGCCACCAGTGAAGGGACAGGGGTCCGGGAGACCCAGTACTTC. Translated, it gives CATSEGTGVRETQYF.

The rearrangement uses TRBV18 and TRBJ1-5, with 9 bases aligning to TRBD1. There are 16 residues in the CDR3. V trimming: 4 bases; J trimming: 6 bases; junction bases outside the gene matches: 10. Germline V gives CDR1 KGHSH, CDR2 LQKENI. The chain's CDR3 is CASSLAGTGTVQPQHF. DNA for the CDR3: TGTGCCAGCTCACTAGCCGGGACAGGGACTGTTCAGCCCCAGCATTTT. Using reference TRBV18 and TRBJ1-5 for the parts outside the CDR3, the full variable domain is NAGVMQNPRHLVRRRGQEARLRCSPMKGHSHVYWYRQLPEEGLKFMVYLQKENIIDESGMPKERFSAEFPKEGPSILRIQQVVRGDSAAYFCASSLAGTGTVQPQHFGDGTRLSIL.

The gene calls are TRBV27 and TRBJ1-3; D perhaps matches TRBD1 (5 bases). CDR1 is MNHEY and CDR2 is SMNVEV in the germline V gene (reference sequence). V shed 5 bases and J shed 4 bases, with 9 bases lying between them. This CDR3 spans 13 amino acids. This chain's CDR3 is CASSPRVGNTIYF. The CDR3 DNA reads as TGTGCCAGCAGTCCCAGGGTAGGAAACACCATATATTTT.

The rearrangement links TRBV18 to TRBJ1-5, with D uncertain. The CDR3 contains 13 residues. Germline V gene data show CDR1 as KGHSH and CDR2 as LQKENI. V lost 0 bases and J 4 bases, leaving 4 bases between the germline ends. CDR3 in amino acids: CASSPPGNQPQHF. DNA of the CDR3: TGTGCCAGCTCACCACCCGGGAATCAGCCCCAGCATTTT.

V gene TRBV7-9 combines with J gene TRBJ2-7; perhaps TRBD1 as D (7 bases). V lost 1 base to trimming and J lost 0 bases, with 13 bases between them. This CDR3 spans 16 amino acids. Germline V lookup: CDR1 SEHNR, CDR2 FQNEAQ (reference sequence). CDR3 region: CASSLVGGGASYEQYF. CDR3 DNA sequence: TGTGCCAGCAGCTTAGTTGGAGGGGGCGCCTCCTACGAGCAGTACTTC.

The chain joins TRBV5-6 to TRBJ2-7, with 8 bases matching TRBD1. This CDR3 comprises 13 residues. Trimming removed 3 bases from V and 1 base from J; junction bases left unmatched: 0. Germline assignment: CDR1 SGHDT and CDR2 YYEEEE. The chain's CDR3 is CASSWDRSYEQYF. The CDR3 nucleotides are TGTGCCAGCAGCTGGGACAGGTCCTACGAGCAGTACTTC.

The chain employs TRBV5-6 and TRBJ2-5, with TRBD1 matching over 7 bases. J gave up 5 bases and V 7 bases, and 8 bases lay outside the gene matches. Germline V CDR1 and CDR2: SGHDT, YYEEEE. The CDR3 sequence is 13 residues long. CDR3 amino acids: CASLGGRAETQYF. CDR3 DNA sequence: TGTGCCAGCCTAGGGGGCAGGGCCGAGACCCAGTACTTC. Combining the CDR3 with reference TRBV5-6 and TRBJ2-5 gives the whole variable domain DAGVTQSPTHLIKTRGQQVTLRCSPKSGHDTVSWYQQALGQGPQFIFQYYEEEERQRGNFPDRFSGHQFPNYSSELNVNALLLGDSALYLCASLGGRAETQYFGPGTRLLVL.

This chain connects TRBV7-9 to TRBJ1-1; 9 bases fit TRBD1. Trimming took 5 bases from V and 5 from J; bases not matched to a gene: 6. The CDR3 is 14 amino acids. Germline values: CDR1 SEHNR, CDR2 FQNEAQ (reference sequence). Written as DNA, the CDR3 is TGTGCCAGCAGCCTACAGGGGGCTGTTACTGAAGCTTTCTTT. Translating it yields CASSLQGAVTEAFF.

The rearrangement links TRBV13 to TRBJ2-7; 9 positions match TRBD1. V trimming: 0 bases; J trimming: 5 bases; junction bases outside the gene matches: 5. CDR3 size: 15 residues. Germline V gives CDR1 PRHDT, CDR2 FYEKMQ (reference sequence). The CDR3 nucleotides read TGTGCCAGCAGCTTAGGGGGACAGGGTGGCCACGAGCAGTACTTC. This translates into CASSLGGQGGHEQYF.

V and J are TRBV3-1 (or the pseudogene TRBV3-2) and TRBJ2-1; 8 bases line up with TRBD2. V lost 4 bases, J lost 7 bases, and 9 bases stayed unmatched. The germline gives CDR1 LGHDT, CDR2 YNNKEL (reference sequence). The CDR3 runs to 15 residues. The DNA for the CDR3 is TGTGCCAGCAGCCCCACGGGGGGGTTTCGGAATGAGCAGTTCTTC. It is translated as CASSPTGGFRNEQFF.

J is TRBJ1-2 and V is TRBV6-5, with TRBD1 as a possible D gene (5 bases). With 5 bases removed from V and 8 bases from J, the gap between germline ends came to 9 bases. Germline CDR1 reads MNHEY; CDR2 reads SVGAGI. The CDR3 spans 11 residues. CDR3 coding DNA: TGTGCCAGCAGTCAGGGTGAAGGCTACACCTTC. It translates to CASSQGEGYTF.

The gene calls are TRBV6-4 and TRBJ2-7; 7 bases agree with TRBD2. The CDR3 contains 15 residues. With V trimmed by 6 bases and J by 0 bases, 8 bases remained unmatched. Germline V gene lookup returns CDR1 MRHNA and CDR2 SNTAGT. The CDR3 loop reads CASSGAGNSSYEQYF. The CDR3 DNA follows: TGTGCCAGCAGCGGAGCGGGGAACAGCTCCTACGAGCAGTACTTC.

The chain joins TRBV19 to TRBJ1-6, with TRBD1 matching 8 bases. CDR3 length: 17 amino acids. V lost 4 bases and J lost 6; bases outside the gene matches: 11. Germline CDR1 LNHDA, CDR2 SQIVND (reference sequence). CDR3 nucleotide sequence: TGTGCCAGTAGTACCTACACAGGGGGTCAATCTAATTCACCCCTCCACTTT. Amino acid sequence: CASSTYTGGQSNSPLHF.